This TCR beta chain was identified in a study of graft-versus-host responses after intestinal transplantation. Produced via immunoSEQ multiplex PCR; TCRdb's table is partial and in-frame only. The sample lists 15,000 to 20,000 clones, roughly 82% seen once, with under 2% in the top ten. General study findings and limits: Early after transplant, HvG declines were associated with peak levels of circulating GvH clones.

With regard to this clone: The antigen is not known.

The CDR3 contains 14 residues. V shed 5 bases, J shed 4 bases, and the junction held 7 bases outside the gene matches. CDR1 and CDR2 (germline): SEHNR, FQNEAQ (reference sequence). V and J are TRBV7-9 and TRBJ1-2, with TRBD1 matching over 7 bases. This sequence was found in a human patient who received an intestinal transplant, so some T cells may come from the graft donor. Sequencing was performed on PBMCs, taken 14 days after transplant. CDR3: CASSPREGAYGYTF. Written as DNA, the CDR3 is TGTGCCAGCAGCCCCAGGGAGGGGGCCTATGGCTACACCTTC.